This T cell receptor (beta chain) stems from a study of CD8 T cells in ankylosing spondylitis. General observations from the study: Among TCR beta sequences, a motif of several highly homologous variants appeared characteristic of ankylosing spondylitis blood. Reports say disease-linked clones showed up significantly more in matched ankylosing spondylitis synovial fluid.

As to this clonotype: Its specificity is not known.

CDR3 length equals 14 residues. The V and J ends lost 3 bases and 9 bases respectively, with 18 bases between them. CDR1 is DFQATT, CDR2 SNEGSKA, per germline (reference sequence). With molecular barcodes, quantitative 5'-RACE was used to make the TCR beta libraries. MiXCR, run by TCRdb on the 5' RACE reads, gives a single entry per CDR3 protein. This table holds under 550,000 distinct CDR3 sequences, more than 25% found once. This chain uses TRBV20-1 with TRBJ1-3; possibly TRBD1 for D (5 bases). This receptor was identified in a male donor with ankylosing spondylitis. Sequencing was carried out using blood, either unsorted or a sorted T cell fraction (not recorded which). CDR3 DNA sequence: TGCAGTGCTAGTTTCGGAGGGTTGGGGGGCACCATATATTTT. It yields the protein CSASFGGLGGTIYF.